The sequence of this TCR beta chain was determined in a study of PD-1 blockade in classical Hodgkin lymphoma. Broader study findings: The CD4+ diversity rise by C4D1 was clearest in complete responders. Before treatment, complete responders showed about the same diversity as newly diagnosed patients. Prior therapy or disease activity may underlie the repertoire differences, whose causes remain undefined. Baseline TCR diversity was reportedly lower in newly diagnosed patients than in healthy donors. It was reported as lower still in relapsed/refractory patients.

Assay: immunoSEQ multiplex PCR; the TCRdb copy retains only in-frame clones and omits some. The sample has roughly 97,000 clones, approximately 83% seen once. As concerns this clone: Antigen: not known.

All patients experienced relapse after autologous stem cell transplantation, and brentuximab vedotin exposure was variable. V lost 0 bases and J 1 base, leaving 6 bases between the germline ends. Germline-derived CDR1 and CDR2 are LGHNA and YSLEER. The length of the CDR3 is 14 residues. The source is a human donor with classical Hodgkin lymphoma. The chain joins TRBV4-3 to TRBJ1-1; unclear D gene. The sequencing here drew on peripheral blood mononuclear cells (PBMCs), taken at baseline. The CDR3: CASSQEVRNTEAFF. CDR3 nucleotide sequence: TGCGCCAGCAGCCAAGAGGTTCGGAACACTGAAGCTTTCTTT.